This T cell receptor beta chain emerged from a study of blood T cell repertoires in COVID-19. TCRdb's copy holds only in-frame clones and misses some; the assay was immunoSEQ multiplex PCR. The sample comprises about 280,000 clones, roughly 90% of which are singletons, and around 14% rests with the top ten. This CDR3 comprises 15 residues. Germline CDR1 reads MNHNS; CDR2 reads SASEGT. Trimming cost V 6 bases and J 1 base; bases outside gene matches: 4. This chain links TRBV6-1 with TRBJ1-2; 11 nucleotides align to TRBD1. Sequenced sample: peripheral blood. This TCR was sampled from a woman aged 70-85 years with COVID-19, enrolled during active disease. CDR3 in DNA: TGTGCCAGCAGGGGACAGGGGGGCGATAACTATGGCTACACCTTC. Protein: CASRGQGGDNYGYTF.